The source of this TCR beta chain is a study of cytomegalovirus exposure and HLA in healthy donors. The study's findings and limits: According to an earlier analysis, most TCR beta V segments yielded productive rearrangements about 87% or about 30% of the time. Investigators reported more than 150 TCR beta chains as tied to cytomegalovirus.

60 Vbeta and 13 Jbeta primers were used in PCR. TCRdb's table, derived via immunoSEQ multiplex PCR, lists solely in-frame clones and lacks some. The data show about 140,000 clones, with about two thirds seen just once and roughly a tenth held by the top ten. Of note for this clone: As yet, its antigen is unknown.

The receptor comes from a man aged 25 to 45 in good health and CMV-seropositive. Material for sequencing was PBMCs.

Here the CDR3 reads CASGLGQGFEAFF. In DNA form, the CDR3 reads TGTGCTAGTGGTTTGGGACAGGGGTTTGAAGCTTTCTTT. The rearrangement uses TRBV12-5 and TRBJ1-1; 8 bases agree with TRBD1. From germline, CDR1 is LGHNT and CDR2 FRNRAP. The CDR3 loop spans 13 amino acids. With V trimmed by 1 base and J by 7 bases, 2 bases remained unmatched.